The 10 T cell receptor beta chains listed next were all sequenced from one sample in a study of shared clonotypes between healthy human individuals. Libraries were prepared by immunoSEQ multiplex PCR; TCRdb keeps only in-frame clonotypes and omits some of them. This sample has 1,400,000 or so clones, with around 98.5% found just once. What was sequenced was naive CD4+ T cells sorted from blood. The sample's subset: CD45RA+ positively selected. These TCRs come from a man aged 25-45 years in good health.

As concerns this clone: Other nucleotide sequences from this sample produce the same CDR3. The V gene is TRBV9, the J gene TRBJ2-3; the D gene could be TRBD1 or TRBD2 (5 bases each). Trimming removed 0 bases at V and 3 bases at J, with 11 bases between. This CDR3 spans 15 amino acids. Germline V lookup: CDR1 SGDLS, CDR2 YYNGEE. The CDR3 sequence: CASSVVGESTDTQYF. CDR3 nucleotide sequence: TGTGCCAGCAGCGTAGTGGGGGAAAGTACAGATACGCAGTATTTT.

J is TRBJ1-1 and V is TRBV9; no clear D gene. Trimming removed 4 bases from V and 4 bases from J, with 14 bases in between. The CDR3 runs to 14 residues. Germline lookup yields CDR1 SGDLS and CDR2 YYNGEE. CDR3: CASSPNTVTTEAFF. In nucleotides, the CDR3 is TGTGCCAGCAGCCCCAATACAGTTACCACTGAAGCTTTCTTT.

This clone was detected once. Other nucleotide sequences from this sample produce the same CDR3. This chain uses TRBV7-2 with TRBJ2-5, with D unresolved. V lost 5 bases to trimming and J lost 5 bases, with 9 bases between them. The CDR3 has 12 amino acids. Germline V gene lookup returns CDR1 SGHTA and CDR2 FQGNSA. The CDR3 coding sequence is TGTGCCAGCAGCCTTCTTGAGGAGACCCAGTACTTC. It translates to CASSLLEETQYF.

This clone has a single count. The rearrangement uses TRBV11-2 and TRBJ2-3; 7 nucleotides match TRBD1. Trimming cost V 2 bases and J 5 bases; bases outside gene matches: 13. This CDR3 is 17 amino acids long. From germline, CDR1 is SGHAT and CDR2 FQNNGV. CDR3 residues: CASSLRLGTVGRDTQYF. CDR3 bases: TGTGCCAGCAGCTTAAGGCTGGGGACAGTGGGGAGAGATACGCAGTATTTT. The variable domain in full, with the rest retrieved from reference TRBV11-2 and TRBJ2-3, is EAGVAQSPRYKIIEKRQSVAFWCNPISGHATLYWYQQILGQGPKLLIQFQNNGVVDDSQLPKDRFSAERLKGVDSTLKIQPAKLEDSAVYLCASSLRLGTVGRDTQYFGPGTRLTVL.

This chain connects TRBV19 to TRBJ2-7, with TRBD2 matching 7 bases. The CDR3 length is 16 residues. CDR1 and CDR2 from the germline V gene are LNHDA and SQIVND (reference sequence). After removal of 3 bases from V and 5 bases from J, the junction contained 13 bases not matched to a gene. CDR3 amino acids: CASSMDSSGPGNEQYF. The CDR3 DNA reads as TGTGCCAGTAGTATGGACTCTAGCGGACCAGGAAACGAGCAGTACTTC. Drawing the rest from reference TRBV19 and TRBJ2-7, the complete variable domain is DGGITQSPKYLFRKEGQNVTLSCEQNLNHDAMYWYRQDPGQGLRLIYYSQIVNDFQKGDIAEGYSVSREKKESFPLTVTSAQKNPTAFYLCASSMDSSGPGNEQYFGPGTRLTVT.

The chain links TRBV6-6 to TRBJ2-1; 7 bases line up with TRBD1. The length of the CDR3 is 11 residues. Germline V gene sequence: CDR1 MNHNY, CDR2 SVGAGI (reference sequence). V lost 7 bases, J lost 12 bases, and 6 bases stayed unmatched. CDR3 coding DNA: TGTGCCAGCACCAACCGGGACAGGCAGTTCTTC. Translating gives CASTNRDRQFF.

This chain's CDR3 is CASSRQRPDTEAFF. CDR3 bases: TGTGCCAGCAGCCGACAGCGCCCGGACACTGAAGCTTTCTTT. The rearrangement joins TRBV7-9 to TRBJ1-1; possibly TRBD1 for D (5 bases). CDR1 is SEHNR, CDR2 FQNEAQ, per germline (reference sequence). V dropped 5 bases and J dropped 3 bases, with 13 bases sitting between them. The CDR3 is 14 residues long.

CDR3 region: CASSPSAGGNYGYTF. Written as DNA, the CDR3 is TGTGCCAGCTCACCAAGCGCAGGGGGTAACTATGGCTACACCTTC. The chain recombines TRBV18 with TRBJ1-2; TRBD1 matches 7 bases. The germline CDR1 and CDR2 sequences are KGHSH and LQKENI. V trimming: 2 bases; J trimming: 1 base; junction bases outside the gene matches: 4. This CDR3 has 15 amino acids.

The genes are TRBV7-8 and TRBJ2-2, with D possibly matching TRBD2 (6 bases). This CDR3 contains 15 residues. Germline V CDR1 and CDR2: SGHVS, FQNEAQ. The ends were cut back, 0 bases at V and 5 bases at J, with 10 bases in the middle. This chain's CDR3 is CASSLAGGITGELFF. The CDR3 nucleotides read TGTGCCAGCAGCTTAGCGGGCGGGATAACCGGGGAGCTGTTTTTT.

Note on this clone: Other DNA sequences from this sample encode an identical CDR3 as well. The chain links TRBV5-1 to TRBJ2-7, with 12 bases aligning to TRBD2. This CDR3 spans 16 amino acids. Germline loops: CDR1 SGHRS, CDR2 YFSETQ. Trimming cost V 3 bases and J 2 bases; bases outside gene matches: 6. The CDR3, as DNA: TGCGCCAGCAGCTCGGGACTAGCGGGCGCTACCTACGAGCAGTACTTC. Its protein is CASSSGLAGATYEQYF.